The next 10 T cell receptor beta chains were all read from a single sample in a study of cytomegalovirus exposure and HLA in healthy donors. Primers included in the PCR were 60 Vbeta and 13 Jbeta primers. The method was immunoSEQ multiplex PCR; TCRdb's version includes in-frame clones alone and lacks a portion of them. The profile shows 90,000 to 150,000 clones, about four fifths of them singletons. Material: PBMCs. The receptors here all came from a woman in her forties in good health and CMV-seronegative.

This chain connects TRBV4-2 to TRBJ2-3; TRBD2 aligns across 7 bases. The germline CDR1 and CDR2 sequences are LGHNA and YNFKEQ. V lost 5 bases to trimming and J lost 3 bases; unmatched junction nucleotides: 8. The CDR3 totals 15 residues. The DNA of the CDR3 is TGTGCCAGCAGCGAAACCGGCGGGAGTACAGATACGCAGTATTTT. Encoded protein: CASSETGGSTDTQYF.

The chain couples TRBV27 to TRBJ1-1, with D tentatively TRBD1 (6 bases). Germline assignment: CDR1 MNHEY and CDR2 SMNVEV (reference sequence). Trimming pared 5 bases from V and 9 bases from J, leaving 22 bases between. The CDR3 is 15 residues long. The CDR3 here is CASSNRPRGPWKAFF. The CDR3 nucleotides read TGTGCCAGCAGTAATCGTCCCAGGGGCCCATGGAAAGCTTTCTTT.

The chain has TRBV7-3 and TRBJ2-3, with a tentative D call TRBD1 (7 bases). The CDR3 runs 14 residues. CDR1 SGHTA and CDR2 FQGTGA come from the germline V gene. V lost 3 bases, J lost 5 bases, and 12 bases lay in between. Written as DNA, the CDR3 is TGTGCCAGCAGCTTGGCCCAGGGGGGAGATACGCAGTATTTT. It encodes CASSLAQGGDTQYF.

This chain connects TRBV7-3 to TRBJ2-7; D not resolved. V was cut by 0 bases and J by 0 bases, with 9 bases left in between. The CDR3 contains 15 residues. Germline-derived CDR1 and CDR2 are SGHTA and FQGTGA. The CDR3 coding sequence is TGTGCCAGCAGCTTAACCCCACAGAGCTCCTACGAGCAGTACTTC. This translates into CASSLTPQSSYEQYF.

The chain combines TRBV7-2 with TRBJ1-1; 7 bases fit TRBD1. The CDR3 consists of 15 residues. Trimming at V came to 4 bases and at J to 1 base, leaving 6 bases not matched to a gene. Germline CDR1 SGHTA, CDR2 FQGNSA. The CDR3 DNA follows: TGTGCCAGCAGCTCATTCCGGGACAGGAACACTGAAGCTTTCTTT. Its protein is CASSSFRDRNTEAFF.

This CDR3 is CASSYPGGGNTEAFF. The CDR3 DNA is TGTGCCAGCAGTTACCCAGGGGGAGGGAACACTGAAGCTTTCTTT. This chain uses TRBV6-6 with TRBJ1-1, with TRBD1 matching over 7 bases. The junction had 4 bases not matched to a gene; V was cut back by 2 bases and J by 1 base. Germline V gene data show CDR1 as MNHNY and CDR2 as SVGAGI (reference sequence). This CDR3 comprises 15 residues.

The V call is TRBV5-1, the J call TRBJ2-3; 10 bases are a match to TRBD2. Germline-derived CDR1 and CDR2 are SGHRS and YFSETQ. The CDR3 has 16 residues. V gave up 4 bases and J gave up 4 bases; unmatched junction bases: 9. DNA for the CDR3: TGCGCCAGCAGCCCAACGGGACTAGCGTTCGCAGATACGCAGTATTTT. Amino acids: CASSPTGLAFADTQYF.

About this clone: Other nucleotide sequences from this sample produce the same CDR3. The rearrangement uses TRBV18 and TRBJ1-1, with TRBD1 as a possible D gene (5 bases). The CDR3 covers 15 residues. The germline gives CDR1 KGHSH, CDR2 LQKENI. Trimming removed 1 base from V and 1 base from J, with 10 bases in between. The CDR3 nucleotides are TGTGCCAGCTCACCACTGGGGCCGCCGAACACTGAAGCTTTCTTT. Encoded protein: CASSPLGPPNTEAFF.

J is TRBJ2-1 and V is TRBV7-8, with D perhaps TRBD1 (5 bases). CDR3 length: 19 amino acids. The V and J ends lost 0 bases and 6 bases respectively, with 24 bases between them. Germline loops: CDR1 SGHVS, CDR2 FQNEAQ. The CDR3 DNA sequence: TGTGCCAGCAGCTTAGCGGCTTTGTTCAGGGCCGACGTGTTCAATGAGCAGTTCTTC. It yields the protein CASSLAALFRADVFNEQFF.

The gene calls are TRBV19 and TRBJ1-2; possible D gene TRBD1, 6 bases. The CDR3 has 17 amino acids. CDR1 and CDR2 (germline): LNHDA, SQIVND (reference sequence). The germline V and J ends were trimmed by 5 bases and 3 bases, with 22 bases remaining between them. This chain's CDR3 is CASSRRAPQGLDYGYTF. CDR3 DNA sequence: TGTGCCAGTAGTCGCCGTGCCCCCCAGGGGCTCGACTATGGCTACACCTTC.